This passage covers 20 T cell receptor beta chains from one sample sequenced in a study of beta chain features in type 1 diabetes. TCRB transcripts that were expressed got sequenced, as all of the isolated RNA had been reverse transcribed. Measured with immunoSEQ multiplex PCR; TCRdb has only the in-frame clones, and not every one. The sample comprises hundreds of thousands of clones, roughly a sixth of which are singletons, and approximately 0.087% rests with the top ten. Sample: naive CD4+ T cells from blood. These receptors were obtained from a man in his late teens or twenties in good health.

In this sample, this clone turned up a few times. This chain connects TRBV5-4 to TRBJ2-7, with a tentative D call TRBD2 (6 bases). The CDR3 is made up of 16 amino acids. Per germline, CDR1 SGHNT and CDR2 YYREEE (reference sequence). Trimming removed 9 bases at V and 4 bases at J, with 26 bases between. The CDR3 is CATIRDAGSPRYEQYF. CDR3 sequence (DNA): TGTGCCACCATTCGGGACGCGGGATCCCCCCGGTACGAGCAGTACTTC.

The sample holds a few counts of this clone. The rearrangement uses TRBV2 and TRBJ2-7; D is ambiguous. The V gene's germline CDR1 is SNHLY and CDR2 FYNNEI. V was cut by 7 bases and J by 0 bases, with 4 bases left in between. The CDR3 sequence is 11 residues long. CDR3: CASTASYEQYF. CDR3 nucleotide sequence: TGTGCCAGCACAGCCTCCTACGAGCAGTACTTC.

This clone was seen a handful of times. This sequence joins TRBV5-6 and TRBJ1-2; 8 positions match TRBD1. Unmatched junction bases numbered 6, after V lost 0 bases and J lost 8 bases. CDR1 is SGHDT, CDR2 YYEEEE, per germline. There are 14 residues in the CDR3. DNA for the CDR3: TGTGCCAGCAGCTTGGGGCAGGGGGCGCGAGGCTACACCTTC. It specifies CASSLGQGARGYTF.

This chain connects TRBV14 to TRBJ1-1; 8 nucleotides line up with TRBD1. J lost 3 bases, V lost 1 base, and 10 bases had no gene match. Germline V gene data show CDR1 as SGHDN and CDR2 as FVKESK. CDR3 length: 17 amino acids. The CDR3, as DNA: TGTGCCAGCAGCCAAGGACAGGGGACGAATCTTGACACTGAAGCTTTCTTT. Translated, it gives CASSQGQGTNLDTEAFF.

Here the CDR3 reads CAIRQTSGSSNEQFF. CDR3 DNA sequence: TGTGCCATCAGGCAGACTAGCGGGAGTAGTAATGAGCAGTTCTTC. J is TRBJ2-1 and V is TRBV10-3; TRBD2 matches 12 bases. This CDR3 is 15 amino acids long. The J segment lost 7 bases and the V segment lost 6 bases, leaving 7 bases of the junction unmatched. Germline values: CDR1 ENHRY, CDR2 SYGVKD.

This clone was seen a few times. The chain carries TRBV5-1 and TRBJ1-4; 9 bases are a match to TRBD1. Per germline, CDR1 SGHRS and CDR2 YFSETQ. Unmatched junction bases numbered 2, after V lost 0 bases and J lost 5 bases. This CDR3 comprises 15 residues. This CDR3 is CASSLVGTGNEKLFF. The CDR3, as DNA: TGCGCCAGCAGCTTGGTAGGGACAGGGAATGAAAAACTGTTTTTT.

For this clone: One junction end does not reproduce the germline sequence, and a read error may be involved. The identical CDR3 is also encoded by other nucleotide sequences in the sample. The chain carries TRBV6-5 and TRBJ2-5; D possibly corresponds to TRBD2 (6 bases). Per the germline V gene, CDR1 is MNHEY and CDR2 is SVGAGI. The CDR3 loop spans 13 amino acids. The CDR3 DNA follows: TGTGCCTGCAGAGTAGCGGCCCAAGATACCCAGTACTTC. Protein product: CACRVAAQDTQYF.

This clone was observed a few times. The V gene is TRBV30, the J gene TRBJ2-6, with TRBD1 identical over 7 bases. With V trimmed by 2 bases and J by 0 bases, 1 base remained unmatched. This CDR3 region has 15 residues. Germline loops: CDR1 GTSNPN, CDR2 SVGIG (reference sequence). In DNA, the CDR3 is TGTGCCTGGAGTCGGGACAGCTCTGGGGCCAACGTCCTGACTTTC. Translation gives CAWSRDSSGANVLTF.

There are a few counts of this clone. The chain carries TRBV18 and TRBJ2-6; TRBD1 matches at 11 bases. Germline CDR1 and CDR2: KGHSH and LQKENI. CDR3 length equals 18 residues. J was trimmed by 0 bases and V by 6 bases; bases with no gene match: 7. CDR3 region: CASSPFGQGASGANVLTF. As DNA, the CDR3 is TGTGCCAGCTCCCCGTTTGGACAGGGGGCCTCTGGGGCCAACGTCCTGACTTTC. The full variable domain, in which reference TRBV18 and TRBJ2-6 provide the parts outside the CDR3, is NAGVMQNPRHLVRRRGQEARLRCSPMKGHSHVYWYRQLPEEGLKFMVYLQKENIIDESGMPKERFSAEFPKEGPSILRIQQVVRGDSAAYFCASSPFGQGASGANVLTFGAGSRLTVL.

The chain employs TRBV7-9 and TRBJ1-2; D unclear. V lost 5 bases to trimming and J lost 4 bases, with 20 bases between them. CDR3 size: 16 residues. In germline, CDR1 is SEHNR, CDR2 FQNEAQ (reference sequence). CDR3 nucleotides: TGTGCCAGCAGCGAAGGGCCAGGCCTCTCCCCCTATGGCTACACCTTC. As protein: CASSEGPGLSPYGYTF.

The J gene is TRBJ1-1, the V gene TRBV5-1, with TRBD1 as a possible D gene (6 bases). Trimming removed 3 bases from V and 0 bases from J, with 15 bases in between. CDR3 length equals 16 residues. Per the germline V gene, CDR1 is SGHRS and CDR2 is YFSETQ. The CDR3 bases are TGCGCCAGCAGCTATGGTGACAGGACTATGAACACTGAAGCTTTCTTT. Its protein product is CASSYGDRTMNTEAFF.

This clone was seen only a few times. The rearrangement uses TRBV4-2 and TRBJ2-2; TRBD1 agrees at 7 bases. The ends lost 4 bases at V and 5 bases at J; junction bases unmatched: 10. CDR3 length: 16 residues. CDR1 LGHNA and CDR2 YNFKEQ come from the germline V gene. The CDR3 DNA is TGTGCCAGCAGCCCATACGACAGGGTTAATACCGGGGAGCTGTTTTTT. Translated, it gives CASSPYDRVNTGELFF.

This clone was counted between two and nine times. CDR3 DNA: TGTGCCAGCAGTAGACAGCGGGGGAATGAAAAACTGTTTTTT. Amino acid sequence: CASSRQRGNEKLFF. J is TRBJ1-4 and V is TRBV25-1; perhaps TRBD1 as D (5 bases). Trimming pared 5 bases from V and 5 bases from J, leaving 12 bases between. Germline V gene lookup returns CDR1 MGHDK and CDR2 SYGVNS. The CDR3 has 14 amino acids.

A few counts support this clone. The identical CDR3 is also encoded by other nucleotide sequences in the sample. This rearrangement joins TRBV9 to TRBJ2-5; no reliable D call. Germline loops: CDR1 SGDLS, CDR2 YYNGEE. The CDR3 sequence is 12 residues long. V was cut by 2 bases and J by 2 bases, with 4 bases left in between. The CDR3 nucleotides are TGTGCCAGCAGCGTGGGGCAAGAGACCCAGTACTTC. Amino acid sequence: CASSVGQETQYF.

The chain has TRBV30 and TRBJ1-1; D remains unclear. The CDR3 has 16 residues. CDR1 and CDR2 (germline): GTSNPN, SVGIG (reference sequence). Trimming cost V 0 bases and J 0 bases, with 14 bases left between them. CDR3 sequence: CAWSVRVFRLNTEAFF. The CDR3 DNA follows: TGTGCCTGGAGTGTACGTGTCTTTAGGTTGAACACTGAAGCTTTCTTT.

This clone was detected a few times. The gene calls are TRBV10-3 and TRBJ2-1; 11 nucleotides match TRBD2. The length of the CDR3 is 15 residues. Losses at the gene ends were 6 bases for V and 5 bases for J; bases not matched to a gene: 6. The germline gives CDR1 ENHRY, CDR2 SYGVKD. DNA of the CDR3: TGTGCCATCAGGGAGGGACTAGCGGTCGACAATGAGCAGTTCTTC. It codes for CAIREGLAVDNEQFF.

This clone was detected a few times. The V call is TRBV5-1, the J call TRBJ2-1; 7 positions agree with TRBD1. The CDR3 extends over 15 amino acids. Germline V lookup: CDR1 SGHRS, CDR2 YFSETQ. V shed 6 bases and J 2 bases; nucleotides not matched to a gene: 8. The CDR3 reads CASTLGGAAYNEQFF. CDR3 nucleotides: TGCGCCAGCACCTTAGGGGGCGCCGCCTACAATGAGCAGTTCTTC.

V gene TRBV7-2 combines with J gene TRBJ2-4, with 7 bases aligning to TRBD1. The CDR3 runs to 12 residues. Per the germline V gene, CDR1 is SGHTA and CDR2 is FQGNSA. Trimming cost V 2 bases and J 10 bases; bases outside gene matches: 2. DNA for the CDR3: TGTGCCAGCAGCTTAACAGGGGCAATTCAGTACTTC. This gives the protein CASSLTGAIQYF.

This clone was seen a few times. The chain is built from TRBV9 and TRBJ1-6; D is unresolved. Germline V CDR1 and CDR2: SGDLS, YYNGEE. V shed 3 bases and J shed 7 bases, with 8 bases lying between them. The CDR3 extends over 13 amino acids. CDR3 sequence: CASSARENSPLHF. The CDR3 bases are TGTGCCAGCAGCGCCCGGGAGAATTCACCCCTCCACTTT.

V gene TRBV19 combines with J gene TRBJ2-4; 10 bases fit TRBD2. Losses at the gene ends were 1 base for V and 0 bases for J; bases not matched to a gene: 9. Germline CDR1 LNHDA, CDR2 SQIVND (reference sequence). This CDR3 contains 19 residues. CDR3 nucleotide sequence: TGTGCCAGTAGTATAGGTCGGGGACTAGCGACCCTAGCCAAAAACATTCAGTACTTC. Its translation: CASSIGRGLATLAKNIQYF.